This T cell receptor beta chain was captured in a study of shared clonotypes between healthy human individuals. Study-wide findings and caveats: Generation probabilities were higher for clonotypes shared across all four sorted-subset donors than for unshared ones.

Comments on this clone: Its target is unknown.

Here immunoSEQ multiplex PCR was the method, and the copy in TCRdb shows in-frame clones only, minus some. The top ten hold about 1.7% of the sample, which has about 680,000 clones, roughly 70% seen once. The sequence came from a woman in her twenties or thirties in good health. Sequencing was carried out using memory CD4+ T cells sorted from blood. Subset given: CD45RA-negative fraction.

CDR3 protein: CASTGWGSSEQFF. In DNA form, the CDR3 reads TGTGCCAGCACCGGGTGGGGATCATCGGAGCAGTTCTTC. The chain is built from TRBV2 and TRBJ2-1; D is uncertain. CDR3 length: 13 amino acids. Trimming removed 7 bases at V and 10 bases at J, with 17 bases between. Germline CDR1 reads SNHLY; CDR2 reads FYNNEI.